Listed here are 10 T cell receptor beta chains from one sample, sequenced in a study of T cell responses to AZD1222 COVID-19 vaccine. The method was immunoSEQ multiplex PCR; TCRdb's version includes in-frame clones alone and lacks a portion of them. The sample includes about 260,000 clones, 80% to 95% seen only once; the top ten take 0.5% to 0.7%. The specimen comprised peripheral blood, sampled on day 0 of AZD1222 vaccination. These receptor sequences come from an adult in good health.

The V and J genes are TRBV29-1 and TRBJ2-5; maybe TRBD2 (6 bases). The germline V gene has CDR1 SQVTM and CDR2 ANQGSEA. The CDR3 totals 16 residues. Trimming cost V 3 bases and J 4 bases, with 21 bases left between them. CDR3 region: CSVDTGPGGVSETQYF. CDR3 DNA: TGCAGCGTTGACACTGGACCCGGGGGAGTCTCAGAGACCCAGTACTTC.

The rearrangement joins TRBV18 to TRBJ1-1; a possible D gene is TRBD1 (5 bases). The V gene's germline CDR1 is KGHSH and CDR2 LQKENI. With 3 bases removed from V and 6 bases from J, the gap between germline ends came to 14 bases. The CDR3 has 14 amino acids. The CDR3, as DNA: TGTGCCAGCTCACCGCGGGGCAGGGAGGCTGAAGCTTTCTTT. Translation gives CASSPRGREAEAFF.

This clone occurred a few times. The J gene is TRBJ2-2, the V gene TRBV7-9, with D hard to call. The V end was cut by 5 bases, the J end by 8 bases, with 9 bases between. CDR1 and CDR2 (germline): SEHNR, FQNEAQ (reference sequence). CDR3 length: 12 residues. For the CDR3, the DNA is TGTGCCAGCAGCCCCGAAGTTGGGGAGCTGTTTTTT. Amino acid sequence: CASSPEVGELFF.

The V gene is TRBV7-2, the J gene TRBJ2-2; D unresolved. The germline V gene has CDR1 SGHTA and CDR2 FQGNSA. CDR3 length: 15 amino acids. V dropped 2 bases and J dropped 5 bases, with 12 bases sitting between them. The CDR3 DNA reads TGTGCCAGCAGCTTACACGGGCAGTCTACCGGGGAGCTGTTTTTT. Residues: CASSLHGQSTGELFF.

V usage is TRBV5-1 and J usage is TRBJ1-1; D not resolved. Germline V gene data show CDR1 as SGHRS and CDR2 as YFSETQ. Trimming cost V 5 bases and J 8 bases, with 16 bases left between them. The CDR3 runs 13 residues. In nucleotides, the CDR3 is TGCGCCAGCAGTGGGTTAAAGGGCAGGGAAGCTTTCTTT. Translation: CASSGLKGREAFF.

V gene TRBV5-1 combines with J gene TRBJ1-1, with D possibly being TRBD1 (5 bases). Germline CDR1 reads SGHRS; CDR2 reads YFSETQ. This CDR3 is 16 amino acids long. V was trimmed by 1 base and J by 0 bases, leaving 13 bases between them. The CDR3 sequence: CASSLQGGDMNTEAFF. CDR3 in DNA: TGCGCCAGCAGCTTGCAGGGAGGGGATATGAACACTGAAGCTTTCTTT. Full variable domain (missing parts from reference TRBV5-1 and TRBJ1-1): KAGVTQTPRYLIKTRGQQVTLSCSPISGHRSVSWYQQTPGQGLQFLFEYFSETQRNKGNFPGRFSGRQFSNSRSEMNVSTLELGDSALYLCASSLQGGDMNTEAFFGQGTRLTVV.

The CDR3 sequence is CASSPGGSNQPQHF. The CDR3 DNA is TGTGCCAGCAGCCCTGGTGGTAGCAATCAGCCCCAGCATTTT. The gene calls are TRBV7-2 and TRBJ1-5; D gene ambiguous. The CDR3 runs to 14 residues. Germline values: CDR1 SGHTA, CDR2 FQGNSA. The V and J ends lost 5 bases and 0 bases respectively, with 8 bases between them.

The V call is TRBV28, the J call TRBJ1-5, with 8 positions matching TRBD1. This CDR3 comprises 14 residues. The trim removed 3 bases at V and 7 bases at J, leaving 5 bases unmatched. CDR1 is MDHEN and CDR2 is SYDVKM in the germline V gene. Here the CDR3 DNA reads TGTGCCAGCAGTTTTCGCAGGGGGCAGCAGCCCCAGCATTTT. It translates to CASSFRRGQQPQHF.

The DNA of the CDR3 is TGTGCCAGCAGTCCTAGCGGGGGGGCCATCAATGAGCAGTTCTTC. Amino acids: CASSPSGGAINEQFF. The chain employs TRBV2 and TRBJ2-1; 12 nucleotides agree with TRBD2. The CDR3 has 15 residues. Germline values: CDR1 SNHLY, CDR2 FYNNEI. The V and J ends lost 5 bases and 6 bases, in that order; junction bases with no gene match: 5.

The gene calls are TRBV29-1 and TRBJ2-2, with D hard to call. Between the trimmed V and J ends, which lost 3 bases and 1 base, there was a span of 0 bases. Germline CDR1 SQVTM, CDR2 ANQGSEA. The CDR3 extends over 11 amino acids. The CDR3: CSVENTGELFF. DNA of the CDR3: TGCAGCGTTGAGAACACCGGGGAGCTGTTTTTT.